This T cell receptor beta chain was found in a study of type 1 and type 2 diabetes patients. The CDR3 extends over 11 amino acids. Germline CDR1 reads SNHLY; CDR2 reads FYNNEI. V was pared by 8 bases and J by 5 bases, with 9 bases between. Many counts were recorded for this clonotype. PCR was run on genomic DNA. Multiplex PCR with 30 forward and 13 reverse primers amplified the TCR beta CDR3. TCRdb redid the calling of the multiplex PCR reads with MiXCR, one entry per CDR3 protein. The table records more than 250,000 distinct CDR3 sequences, roughly 50% of them present only once. The chain uses TRBV2 and TRBJ2-5; D is unclear. Sequenced input: peripheral blood mononuclear cells (PBMCs). This TCR came from a young man with type 2 diabetes. The CDR3 DNA follows: TGTGCCAGCCTCGGCTGGGAGACCCAGTACTTC. Translation: CASLGWETQYF.